These 9 T cell receptor beta chains were all obtained from the same sample, sequenced in a study of blood T cell repertoires in COVID-19 (dated by TCRdb to 2020 to 2022). The library relied on the immunoSEQ multiplex PCR assay. TCRdb took this table from immuneACCESS and kept in-frame rearrangements with V and J called. Such tables lack part of the clones; where checked against another copy, unresolved V genes explain under half of the gap, and the rest is unexplained. Present in this sample are about 56,000 clones, around four fifths of which were seen just once. 10% to 15% of the sample is held by the ten biggest clonotypes. The sample comprised peripheral blood. Source of these receptors: a woman aged 80 or over with acute or convalescent COVID-19.

The chain recombines TRBV11-3 with TRBJ2-4; D is perhaps TRBD2 (6 bases). The germline V gene encodes CDR1 SGHNT and CDR2 YENEEA. This CDR3 comprises 15 residues. The germline V and J ends were trimmed by 1 base and 8 bases, with 15 bases remaining between them. The CDR3 protein is CASSLGRGREDIQYF. CDR3 sequence (DNA): TGTGCCAGCAGCTTAGGTAGGGGCAGGGAGGACATTCAGTACTTC.

The chain joins TRBV11-3 to TRBJ2-2, with 8 bases identical to TRBD1. V lost 3 bases to trimming and J lost 1 base; unmatched junction nucleotides: 1. This CDR3 has 15 amino acids. Germline assignment: CDR1 SGHNT and CDR2 YENEEA. The CDR3 loop reads CASSFGQGNTGELFF. The CDR3 region has the DNA TGTGCCAGCAGCTTTGGACAGGGGAACACCGGGGAGCTGTTTTTT.

The chain recombines TRBV2 with TRBJ1-2; D call uncertain. Germline CDR1 and CDR2: SNHLY and FYNNEI. V was cut by 2 bases and J by 4 bases, with 8 bases left in between. This CDR3 has 13 amino acids. The CDR3 bases are TGTGCCAGCAGTGAATCGGTCGCCTATGGCTACACCTTC. Translated: CASSESVAYGYTF.

This rearrangement joins TRBV7-3 to TRBJ2-3; 7 positions agree with TRBD2. Losses at the gene ends were 1 base for V and 6 bases for J; bases not matched to a gene: 4. The CDR3 has 14 amino acids. The germline V gene has CDR1 SGHTA and CDR2 FQGTGA. The CDR3 here is CASSLKAGTDTQYF. DNA for the CDR3: TGTGCCAGCAGCTTAAAAGCGGGGACTGATACGCAGTATTTT.

The chain recombines TRBV5-1 with TRBJ1-4, with 7 bases lining up with TRBD1. The V gene end was trimmed by 4 bases and the J gene end by 5 bases; junction bases not matched to a gene: 8. Per germline, CDR1 SGHRS and CDR2 YFSETQ. The CDR3 spans 15 residues. CDR3 nucleotide sequence: TGCGCCAGCAGCACAATCGGACAGGTCAATGAAAAACTGTTTTTT. This translates into CASSTIGQVNEKLFF.

The CDR3 protein is CSVVPGTGEGYGYTF. The CDR3 nucleotides read TGCAGCGTCGTACCCGGGACAGGGGAAGGCTATGGCTACACCTTC. The chain uses TRBV29-1 and TRBJ1-2; 10 bases agree with TRBD1. The CDR3 is 15 residues long. Germline V lookup: CDR1 SQVTM, CDR2 ANQGSEA. Losses at the gene ends were 6 bases for V and 4 bases for J; bases not matched to a gene: 11. The full variable domain, completed using reference TRBV29-1 and TRBJ1-2, is SAVISQKPSRDICQRGTSLTIQCQVDSQVTMMFWYRQQPGQSLTLIATANQGSEATYESGFVIDKFPISRPNLTFSTLTVSNMSPEDSSIYLCSVVPGTGEGYGYTFGSGTRLTVV.

This clone was recorded once. The chain is built from TRBV27 and TRBJ1-1; 7 bases are a match to TRBD1. Per germline, CDR1 MNHEY and CDR2 SMNVEV (reference sequence). The ends lost 7 bases at V and 4 bases at J; junction bases unmatched: 9. CDR3 length equals 14 residues. The CDR3: CASTTTGRTTEAFF. DNA of the CDR3: TGTGCCAGCACCACGACAGGGAGAACCACTGAAGCTTTCTTT.

This sequence joins TRBV30 and TRBJ1-3; D may be TRBD1 (5 bases). The CDR3 sequence is 13 residues long. Trimming pared 4 bases from V and 2 bases from J, leaving 9 bases between. Germline assignment: CDR1 GTSNPN and CDR2 SVGIG (reference sequence). CDR3 DNA: TGTGCCTGGAAGCTCAGGGCTGGAAACACCATATATTTT. It yields the protein CAWKLRAGNTIYF.

V gene TRBV5-1 combines with J gene TRBJ2-1; TRBD2 matches at 8 bases. The CDR3 consists of 16 residues. With V trimmed by 4 bases and J by 3 bases, 9 bases remained unmatched. Germline V gene sequence: CDR1 SGHRS, CDR2 YFSETQ. The CDR3 is CASSRGGLANYNEQFF. CDR3 sequence (DNA): TGCGCCAGCAGCCGGGGAGGACTAGCCAACTACAATGAGCAGTTCTTC.